What follows describes a single T cell receptor beta chain. The antigen it binds to is not known. Qualities for individual bases were not recorded, and no much larger clone is one base off. This entry is derived from a study of blood T cells in healthy people across ages (dated by TCRdb to the mid-2010s). In the study overall: In model experiments, template switching captured about one uniquely barcoded TCR beta cDNA molecule for every two T cells. Age-related changes in TCR beta repertoire diversity were measured in the study by deep sequencing normalized with unique cDNA molecular identifiers. Four age groups were formed from the donors: young (average approximately 16 years), middle-aged (approximately 42), aged (approximately 60) and long-lived (roughly 88). To avoid experimental bias, donors of different ages were randomly spread across the sequencing lanes. Using the same blood draw, the study looked at two additional independent replicas of 1 million unique cDNA reads for two donors, one aged 18 to 30 and the other aged 80 or older. Broader findings and caveats from the paper: Observed TCR beta diversity per million T cells fell roughly linearly with age, and a significant reduction was already apparent by age around 40. The long-lived group showed more naive CD4+ T cells, fewer expanded clones and increased TCR diversity than the aged group, suggesting age selection. A strong correlation was found between observed TCR beta diversity and the percentage of naive T cells measured by flow cytometry. Total diversity estimates from one million sequenced T cells were considered lower bounds and underestimates. Bulk unsorted PBMC profiling prevented conclusive comparison of naive and antigen-experienced compartments. The CMV infection status of donors was not known, potentially confounding age-related changes in expanded clonotypes.

The approximately 39 donors, aged about 6 to 95 years, were systemically healthy Caucasian individuals from Russia. Approximately 9.7 milliliters of peripheral blood were drawn from each donor into EDTA-treated Vacutainer tubes. PBMCs were isolated by Ficoll-Paque density-gradient centrifugation, with at least 6 million obtained per sample. Total RNA was extracted from PBMCs with Trizol reagent, with at least 6 micrograms obtained per sample. The percentages of naive CD45RAhigh/CD27high T cells were determined by flow cytometry on a PBMC aliquot from every donor. The library was obtained by 5' RACE. Instrument on record: Illumina HiSeq 2500. A second PCR of about 7 to 12 cycles was run with a J-beta primer mix and a sample-barcoded 5' primer. A unique molecular identifier was introduced onto each TCR beta cDNA molecule by a template-switch 5' adaptor carrying 12 random nucleotides. Each sample yielded at least 3 million CDR3-containing paired-end reads. The Mint cDNA synthesis kit, primed by a TRBC-specific oligonucleotide, was used to synthesize first-strand cDNA from all RNA. Following uracil-DNA glycosylase treatment, all cDNA underwent a first 18-cycle PCR with the universal primers M1SS and BC2_uni_R. The paper's data handling went like this. Normalization of each sample was performed by random selection of 1 million high-quality reads, each carrying a distinct molecular identifier. Instead of being binned into consensus sequences, reads that shared molecular identifiers were thrown out. CDR3 identification, clonotype clustering and error correction used MiTCR with a Q25 quality threshold and the strictest error-elimination algorithm. A nonparametric unseen species model with Euler transformation was used to estimate a lower bound on total TCR beta diversity. The raw public reads went through TCRdb reprocessing: fastp at Q25, MiXCR clone calling, in-frame beta chains kept. CDR3 protein sequences are deduplicated, and each keeps its most common genes and DNA. TCRdb, rather than the study authors, made the V and J calls. This sample is represented by 890,000 or so distinct CDR3 sequences; around two thirds of them were singletons. Jointly, the top ten make up roughly 26% of the sample.

Sequences were obtained from blood. The receptor was isolated from a man aged 25-45 years in good health.

CDR3 reads: CASSRDWKQETQYF. The nucleotides read TGTGCCAGCAGCCGGGACTGGAAACAAGAGACCCAGTACTTC. The rearrangement combines TRBV3-1 with TRBJ2-5; a weak D assignment points to TRBD2 (6 bases agree). The germline V gene (reference sequence) yields LGHDT for CDR1 and YNNKEL for CDR2. Taken from cysteine to phenylalanine, the CDR3 has 14 residues. The retained sequence is limited to the CDR3, 42 bases, with the frame set at the first base. The junction carries 11 bases between V and J, which are trimmed by 4 bases and 2 bases respectively.